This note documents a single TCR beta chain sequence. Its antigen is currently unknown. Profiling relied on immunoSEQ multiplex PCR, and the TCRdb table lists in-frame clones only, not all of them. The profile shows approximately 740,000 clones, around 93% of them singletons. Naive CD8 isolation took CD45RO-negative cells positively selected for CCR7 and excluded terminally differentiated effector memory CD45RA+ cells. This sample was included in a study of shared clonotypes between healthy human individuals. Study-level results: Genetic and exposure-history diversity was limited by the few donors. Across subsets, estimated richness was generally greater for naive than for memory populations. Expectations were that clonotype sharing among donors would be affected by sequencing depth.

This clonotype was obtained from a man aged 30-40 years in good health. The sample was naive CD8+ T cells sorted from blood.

As DNA, the CDR3 is TGTGCCAGCAGTTTAACTGGGAACCCGACTAACGAGCAGTACTTC. Translation gives CASSLTGNPTNEQYF. The chain uses TRBV27 and TRBJ2-7; a possible D gene is TRBD2 (5 bases). Germline CDR1 and CDR2: MNHEY and SMNVEV (reference sequence). There are 15 residues in the CDR3. V lost 2 bases and J 5 bases, leaving 16 bases between the germline ends.